Below, 11 T cell receptor beta chains from the same sample are listed, as sequenced in a study of T cell responses to AZD1222 COVID-19 vaccine. Produced via immunoSEQ multiplex PCR; TCRdb's table is partial and in-frame only. Among some 200,000 clones listed, about 94% were seen once. This material consisted of peripheral blood, taken 28 days after the second dose of the MenACWY control vaccine. These receptors all stem from an adult who received the MenACWY meningococcal vaccine as a control.

The chain links TRBV9 to TRBJ1-6; possible D gene TRBD1, 6 bases. The CDR3 extends over 14 amino acids. The V end lost 4 bases, the J end lost 6 bases, and 11 bases lay between the germline ends. CDR1 SGDLS and CDR2 YYNGEE come from the germline V gene. CDR3: CASSPRQVNSPLHF. CDR3 nucleotide sequence: TGTGCCAGCAGCCCTCGACAGGTTAATTCACCCCTCCACTTT.

The rearrangement uses TRBV2 and TRBJ1-2; D possibly corresponds to TRBD1 (6 bases). Germline V gene lookup returns CDR1 SNHLY and CDR2 FYNNEI. Trimming cost V 3 bases and J 0 bases, with 8 bases left between them. CDR3 length equals 14 residues. The CDR3 here is CASSEDRPNYGYTF. In DNA, the CDR3 is TGTGCCAGCAGTGAGGACAGACCTAACTATGGCTACACCTTC.

This chain uses TRBV19 with TRBJ2-1; no reliable D call. The CDR3 loop spans 14 amino acids. The ends were cut back, 6 bases at V and 4 bases at J, with 13 bases in the middle. The germline V gene has CDR1 LNHDA and CDR2 SQIVND (reference sequence). The CDR3 DNA reads as TGTGCCAGTAGGCCCCCCGGGTCTTACAATGAGCAGTTCTTC. Amino acid sequence: CASRPPGSYNEQFF.

This chain connects TRBV30 to TRBJ1-2, with D possibly matching TRBD1 (6 bases). V lost 3 bases, J lost 3 bases, and 14 bases lay in between. The germline V gene has CDR1 GTSNPN and CDR2 SVGIG (reference sequence). This CDR3 region has 14 residues. The chain's CDR3 is CAWRARGLDYGYTF. In DNA form, the CDR3 reads TGTGCCTGGAGAGCGAGGGGGTTGGACTATGGCTACACCTTC.

The chain is built from TRBV5-6 and TRBJ1-5; tentatively, D is TRBD1 (5 bases). Germline V gene lookup returns CDR1 SGHDT and CDR2 YYEEEE. Trimming stripped 3 bases from V and 1 base from J, with 5 bases between. CDR3 length: 13 residues. The CDR3: CASSWGSNQPQHF. CDR3 in DNA: TGTGCCAGCAGCTGGGGCAGCAATCAGCCCCAGCATTTT. The full variable domain, rest sourced from reference TRBV5-6 and TRBJ1-5, is DAGVTQSPTHLIKTRGQQVTLRCSPKSGHDTVSWYQQALGQGPQFIFQYYEEEERQRGNFPDRFSGHQFPNYSSELNVNALLLGDSALYLCASSWGSNQPQHFGDGTRLSIL.

The chain has TRBV5-4 and TRBJ1-2; D might be TRBD1 (6 bases). This CDR3 comprises 14 residues. V was clipped by 0 bases and J by 4 bases, with 10 bases between them. In germline, CDR1 is SGHNT, CDR2 YYREEE (reference sequence). CDR3 in DNA: TGTGCCAGCAGCTTGGTGGGGGGGGCCTATGGCTACACCTTC. The encoded protein is CASSLVGGAYGYTF.

This sequence joins TRBV3-1 (or the pseudogene TRBV3-2) and TRBJ2-7, with D hard to call. The CDR3 covers 17 residues. V was cut by 1 base and J by 4 bases, with 20 bases left in between. In germline, CDR1 is LGHDT, CDR2 YNNKEL (reference sequence). The CDR3 DNA reads as TGTGCCAGCAGCCAAGGTTCGTCGCGGAGATCTGGGTACGAGCAGTACTTC. Protein: CASSQGSSRRSGYEQYF.

This clone was detected a few times. The chain is built from TRBV29-1 and TRBJ1-2; D is perhaps TRBD1 (5 bases). The ends were cut back, 4 bases at V and 3 bases at J, with 12 bases in the middle. Germline CDR1 is SQVTM and CDR2 is ANQGSEA. There are 13 residues in the CDR3. CDR3 residues: CSVGGRFDYGYTF. CDR3 coding DNA: TGCAGCGTTGGGGGGAGATTTGACTATGGCTACACCTTC.

V usage is TRBV19 and J usage is TRBJ2-7; 9 positions agree with TRBD1. V was pared by 4 bases and J by 3 bases, with 7 bases of the junction left unmatched. This CDR3 contains 15 residues. Germline V CDR1 and CDR2: LNHDA, SQIVND (reference sequence). CDR3 sequence reads: CASSTQGTGHYEQYF. The CDR3, as DNA: TGTGCCAGTAGTACCCAGGGGACAGGGCACTACGAGCAGTACTTC.

The chain joins TRBV5-1 to TRBJ2-7, with D perhaps TRBD1 or TRBD2 (5 bases each). Trimming stripped 0 bases from V and 7 bases from J, with 17 bases between. This CDR3 spans 15 amino acids. CDR1 and CDR2 from the germline V gene are SGHRS and YFSETQ. CDR3 coding DNA: TGCGCCAGCAGCTTGGGGAGCCTTGGGACGAGGGAGCAGTACTTC. It yields the protein CASSLGSLGTREQYF.

This clone was seen a single time. The chain links TRBV5-4 to TRBJ2-3; 8 bases match TRBD2. Trimming at V came to 2 bases and at J to 5 bases, leaving 7 bases not matched to a gene. The germline gives CDR1 SGHNT, CDR2 YYREEE (reference sequence). The CDR3 consists of 15 residues. DNA of the CDR3: TGTGCCAGCAGCTTAATAGCGGGGAGAGTAGATACGCAGTATTTT. Its protein is CASSLIAGRVDTQYF.